Sequencing of this T cell receptor (beta chain) was carried out in a study of OX40 agonist ivuxolimab in advanced cancers. Across the whole study: Six ivuxolimab dose levels, 0.01 to 10 mg/kg, were given intravenously every 2 weeks. Whole-study results and caveats: Near-lowest levels of clonal expansion characterized partial responders at 0.1-3.0 mg/kg. Antigen specificity remained undetermined for the expanded peripheral T cells.

In the case of this clone: The antigen is not known.

Generated by immunoSEQ multiplex PCR, the TCRdb table keeps only in-frame clones and is missing some. The table lists fewer than 95,000 clones, around nine tenths of them singletons. Germline V gene lookup returns CDR1 GTSNPN and CDR2 SVGIG (reference sequence). The CDR3 has 13 residues. J lost 7 bases, V lost 5 bases, and 9 bases had no gene match. This clonotype was sampled from an adult with an advanced solid tumor such as melanoma, head and neck, liver or kidney cancer. The V call is TRBV30, the J call TRBJ2-3, with 7 bases aligning to TRBD1. The sample was CD4+ or CD8+ T cells sorted from blood, taken in a trial of the OX40 agonist ivuxolimab. The chain's CDR3 is CAWGTAARHTQYF. The CDR3 coding sequence is TGTGCCTGGGGGACAGCGGCGAGACATACGCAGTATTTT.